This section outlines one T cell receptor beta chain sequence together with its context. Its antigen is unknown. After removal of 2 bases from V and 6 bases from J, the junction contained 7 bases not matched to a gene. In germline, CDR1 is MGHRA, CDR2 YSYEKL. This CDR3 is built from 15 residues. Every patient had mismatch repair deficiency by PCR or immunohistochemistry. TCR sequencing covered a few patients who responded to pembrolizumab. Measured with immunoSEQ multiplex PCR; TCRdb has only the in-frame clones, and not every one. The sample consists of 15,000 to 20,000 clones, roughly 84% of them appearing once. This sample is part of a study of PD-1 blockade in mismatch repair-deficient tumors. Study-level background: Enrolled about 2012-2016, patients had progressing, pretreated mismatch repair-deficient cancers of around twelve types.

Study-wide findings and caveats: Rapid post-treatment expansion, then contraction, generally preceding radiologic response, marked tumor-resident clones.

Sequenced here: PBMCs, sampled before pembrolizumab treatment. This sequence was found in an adult with mismatch repair-deficient cancer. The chain recombines TRBV4-1 with TRBJ2-3, with TRBD2 identical over 8 bases. CDR3 amino acids: CASSQLSGSWDTQYF. The CDR3 DNA reads as TGCGCCAGCAGCCAATTGAGCGGGAGTTGGGATACGCAGTATTTT.